The entry below gives a single T cell receptor beta chain sequence along with its context. This specimen comes from a study of T cells in narcolepsy. Sequencing used immunoSEQ multiplex PCR; TCRdb keeps in-frame clones, though not all of them. The sample has tens of thousands of clones, around 80% seen once. Sequenced: CD45RA- memory CD4+ T cells from PBMCs. This clonotype was obtained from a human donor with narcolepsy.

The CDR3 sequence: CASSLTGGRGETQYF. The CDR3, as DNA: TGTGCCAGCAGCTTAACGGGAGGGAGGGGAGAGACCCAGTACTTC. The chain carries TRBV7-3 and TRBJ2-5, with TRBD2 identical over 7 bases. The germline V gene has CDR1 SGHTA and CDR2 FQGTGA. V trimming: 0 bases; J trimming: 4 bases; junction bases outside the gene matches: 5. The CDR3 length is 15 residues.